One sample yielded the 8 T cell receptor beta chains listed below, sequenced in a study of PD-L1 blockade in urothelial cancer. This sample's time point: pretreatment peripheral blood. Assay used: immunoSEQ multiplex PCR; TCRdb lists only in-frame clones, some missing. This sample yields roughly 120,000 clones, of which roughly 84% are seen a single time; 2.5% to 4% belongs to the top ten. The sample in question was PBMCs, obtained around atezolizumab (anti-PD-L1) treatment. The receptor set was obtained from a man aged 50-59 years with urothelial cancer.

This chain's CDR3 is CASSYSGLGYREQYF. CDR3 DNA sequence: TGTGCCAGCAGTTACTCGGGACTGGGGTATCGTGAGCAGTACTTC. The gene calls are TRBV6-5 and TRBJ2-7; a weak D match, TRBD2 (6 bases). This CDR3 has 15 amino acids. The V gene's germline CDR1 is MNHEY and CDR2 SVGAGI. With 0 bases removed from V and 7 bases from J, the gap between germline ends came to 16 bases.

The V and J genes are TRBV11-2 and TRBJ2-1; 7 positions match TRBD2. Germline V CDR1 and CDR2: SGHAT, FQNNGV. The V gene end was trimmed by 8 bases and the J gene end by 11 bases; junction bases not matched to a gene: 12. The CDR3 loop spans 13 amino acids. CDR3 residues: CASAAGAGGKQFF. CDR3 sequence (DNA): TGTGCCAGCGCGGCGGGAGCTGGGGGGAAGCAGTTCTTC.

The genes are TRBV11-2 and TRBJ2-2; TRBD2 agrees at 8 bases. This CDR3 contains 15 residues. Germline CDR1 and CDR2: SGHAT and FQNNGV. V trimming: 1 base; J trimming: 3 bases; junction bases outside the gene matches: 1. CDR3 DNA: TGTGCCAGCAGCTTAGTTAGCGGGGACACCGGGGAGCTGTTTTTT. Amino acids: CASSLVSGDTGELFF. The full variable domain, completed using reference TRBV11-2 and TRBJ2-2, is EAGVAQSPRYKIIEKRQSVAFWCNPISGHATLYWYQQILGQGPKLLIQFQNNGVVDDSQLPKDRFSAERLKGVDSTLKIQPAKLEDSAVYLCASSLVSGDTGELFFGEGSRLTVL.

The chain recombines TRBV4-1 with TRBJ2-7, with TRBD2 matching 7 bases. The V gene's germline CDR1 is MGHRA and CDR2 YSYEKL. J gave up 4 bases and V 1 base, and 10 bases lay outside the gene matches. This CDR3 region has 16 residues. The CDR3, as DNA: TGCGCCAGCAGCCAAGTGGCTAGCGGTGGAGGATACGAGCAGTACTTC. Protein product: CASSQVASGGGYEQYF.

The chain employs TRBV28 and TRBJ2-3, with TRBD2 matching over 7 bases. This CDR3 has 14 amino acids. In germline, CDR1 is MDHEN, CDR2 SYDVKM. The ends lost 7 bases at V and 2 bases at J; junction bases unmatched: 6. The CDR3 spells CASIGGGTTDTQYF. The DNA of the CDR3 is TGTGCCAGCATTGGGGGGGGGACCACAGATACGCAGTATTTT.

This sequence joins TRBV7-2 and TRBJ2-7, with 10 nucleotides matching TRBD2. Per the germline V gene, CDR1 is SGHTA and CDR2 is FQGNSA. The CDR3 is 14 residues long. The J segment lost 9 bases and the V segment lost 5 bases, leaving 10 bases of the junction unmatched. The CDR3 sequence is CASSGNPKRGGQYF. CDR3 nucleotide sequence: TGTGCCAGCAGCGGTAACCCAAAGCGGGGGGGGCAGTACTTC.

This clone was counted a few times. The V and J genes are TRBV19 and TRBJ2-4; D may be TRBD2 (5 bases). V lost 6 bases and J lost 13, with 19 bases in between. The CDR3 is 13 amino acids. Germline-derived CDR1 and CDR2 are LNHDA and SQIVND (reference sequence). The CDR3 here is CASSTRKGSGQYF. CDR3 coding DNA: TGTGCCAGTAGCACGCGGAAAGGGAGCGGCCAGTACTTC.

The CDR3 reads CASSYGQISNTGELFF. For the CDR3, the DNA is TGCGCCAGCAGCTACGGACAGATTTCGAACACCGGGGAGCTGTTTTTT. The chain carries TRBV5-1 and TRBJ2-2, with D tentatively TRBD1 (6 bases). The germline V gene encodes CDR1 SGHRS and CDR2 YFSETQ. Trimming stripped 3 bases from V and 0 bases from J, with 12 bases between. CDR3 length: 16 amino acids.